These T cell receptor beta chains were read from a single sample in a study of OX40 agonist ivuxolimab in advanced cancers. Data came from immunoSEQ multiplex PCR; TCRdb stores just in-frame clones and leaves some out. The sample contains tens of thousands of clones, about 90% of which appear only once. The sample consisted of CD4+ or CD8+ T cells sorted from blood, taken in a trial of the OX40 agonist ivuxolimab. These receptors all stem from an adult with an advanced solid tumor such as melanoma, head and neck, liver or kidney cancer. CDR3s include the opening cysteine and the closing phenylalanine or tryptophan. A D gene is named only where the DNA matches it firmly. Size is omitted from some rows. Given values are once, few, many or a class for expanded clones.

abundance	v_gene	d_gene	j_gene	CDR3nt	CDR3aa
.	TRBV2	.	TRBJ1-1	TGTGCCAGCAGCTCCAGGGAAATGAACACTGAAGCTTTCTTT	CASSSREMNTEAFF
.	TRBV2	TRBD2	TRBJ2-1	TGTGCCAGCAGTGAAAGGCGTCTAGCGGCTCGGGGTGAGCAGTTCTTC	CASSERRLAARGEQFF
.	TRBV6-1	TRBD1	TRBJ2-7	TGTGCCAGCAGTGAAGTCTCCACCGTGAGGGGACAGGGTCCCTACGAGCAGTACTTC	CASSEVSTVRGQGPYEQYF
.	TRBV11-2	.	TRBJ1-5	TGTGCCAGCAGCTACCTCGGGGGGCCCCAGCATTTT	CASSYLGGPQHF
.	TRBV19	.	TRBJ1-1	TGTGCCAGTACCCTGAGCCATCGGGGCACTGAAGCTTTCTTT	CASTLSHRGTEAFF
.	TRBV29-1	.	TRBJ2-3	TGCAGCGGTGGCGGGTATAGCACAGATACGCAGTATTTT	CSGGGYSTDTQYF
.	TRBV28	.	TRBJ2-7	TGTGCCAGCAGTTCAGGGGCGCGGTTCTACGAGCAGTACTTC	CASSSGARFYEQYF
.	TRBV4-2	TRBD2	TRBJ2-1	TGTGCCAGCAGCCAAGATTTGTCGGGAGGGCGCGTTGAGCAGTTCTTC	CASSQDLSGGRVEQFF
few	TRBV27	.	TRBJ2-6	TGTGCCAGCAGTGGTGGGGCCAACGTCCTGACTTTC	CASSGGANVLTF
.	TRBV2	TRBD1	TRBJ1-2	TGTGCCAGCAGCTATTGGGACAGGGACCCAAGTGGCTACACCTTC	CASSYWDRDPSGYTF
once	TRBV29-1	.	TRBJ2-7	TGCAGCGTTGAGTCCGCGACAGTAGAGTCCTACGAGCAGTACTTC	CSVESATVESYEQYF
.	TRBV5-1	TRBD1	TRBJ1-5	TGCGCCAGCAGCTTTGGGACAGGGTGGCCCCAGCATTTT	CASSFGTGWPQHF
.	TRBV21-1	.	TRBJ2-6	TGTGCCAGCAGCAAAGTCTCCGGGGCCAACGTCCTGACTTTC	CASSKVSGANVLTF
.	TRBV25-1	.	TRBJ2-7	TGTGCCAGCAGTGAAGGCGGGGCGCGTGAGCAGCACTTC	CASSEGGAREQHF
.	TRBV15	.	TRBJ1-2	TGTGCCACCAGCAGAGATCTGGACTATGGCTACACCTTC	CATSRDLDYGYTF
once	TRBV7-2	TRBD1	TRBJ2-5	TGTGCCAGCAGCTCGCGGACAGGTCTGGAGACCCAGTACTTC	CASSSRTGLETQYF
.	TRBV9	.	TRBJ2-5	TGTGCCAGCAGCGACGGTGAGACCCAGTACTTC	CASSDGETQYF
.	TRBV5-6	.	TRBJ1-1	TGTGCCAGCAGCTTGTGGAGCACTGAAGCTTTCTTT	CASSLWSTEAFF
.	TRBV29-1	.	TRBJ2-7	TGCAGCGTCGCACTTCCTGGGGAGGCCTACGAGCAGTACTTC	CSVALPGEAYEQYF
.	TRBV10-3	.	TRBJ2-5	TGTGCCATCAGTGGGGCTAGCCCAGGGGGGGAGACCCAGTACTTC	CAISGASPGGETQYF
.	TRBV7-9	.	TRBJ2-2	TGTGCCAGCCGACCAGGGGGGGACACCGGGGAGCTGTTTTTT	CASRPGGDTGELFF
.	TRBV7-9	.	TRBJ2-7	TGTGCCAGCAGCTTAGGGACAAACTCCTACGAGCAGTACTTC	CASSLGTNSYEQYF
.	TRBV2	.	TRBJ2-3	TGTGCCAGCGATGGGGAAGGAGGCACAGATACGCAGTATTTT	CASDGEGGTDTQYF
.	TRBV19	.	TRBJ1-4	TGTGCCAGTAGTATAGGGCTGGGTAGGGAGGAAAAACTGTTTTTT	CASSIGLGREEKLFF
.	TRBV29-1	.	TRBJ1-2	TGCAGCGTTGAGAGCTGGGTAGCCTTTGGTGGCTACACCTTC	CSVESWVAFGGYTF
.	TRBV6-6	.	TRBJ2-7	TGTGCCAGCAGCCCCTTAGGCGGATCCTACGAGCAGTACTTC	CASSPLGGSYEQYF
.	TRBV6-5	TRBD2	TRBJ2-3	TGTGCCAGCAGCCCAAGCGGGAGTGTGTCAGATACGCAGTATTTT	CASSPSGSVSDTQYF
once	TRBV27	.	TRBJ2-2	TGTGCCAGCAGTTTCCCAGCGCAAGGGGACACCGGGGAGCTGTTTTTT	CASSFPAQGDTGELFF
.	TRBV18	TRBD2	TRBJ2-5	TGTGCCAGCTCACCCTCAGCGGGGGGGGAGACCCAGTACTTC	CASSPSAGGETQYF
few	TRBV7-3	TRBD1	TRBJ1-1	TGTGCCAGCAGCCCCGGACAGGGAACTGAAGCTTTCTTT	CASSPGQGTEAFF
.	TRBV10-1	TRBD2	TRBJ2-1	TGCGCCAGCAGTCCTAGCGGGAGAGCCCGGGGGCAGTTCTTC	CASSPSGRARGQFF
.	TRBV6-5	.	TRBJ1-2	TGTGCCAGCAGTTACAACCGGGAGCGCCACTATGGCTACACCTTC	CASSYNRERHYGYTF
.	TRBV5-6	TRBD2	TRBJ2-7	TGTGCCAGCAGCTTGACTAGCGGGGGCCATTACGAGCAGTACTTC	CASSLTSGGHYEQYF
.	TRBV28	TRBD2	TRBJ2-7	TGTGCCAGCAGTTTTTTTCCTAGCGGTTCCTACGAGCAGTACTTC	CASSFFPSGSYEQYF
.	TRBV4-1	.	TRBJ2-7	TGCGCCAGCAGCCAAGCCCCAAAGGTCTACGAGCAGTACTTC	CASSQAPKVYEQYF
.	TRBV6-5	.	TRBJ1-2	TGTGCCAGCAGTTACCAGGGCTATGGCTACACCTTC	CASSYQGYGYTF
.	TRBV5-4	TRBD2	TRBJ2-1	TGTGCCAGCAGCCGCGGGGGGGAGGGATACAATGAGCAGTTCTTC	CASSRGGEGYNEQFF
.	TRBV6-6	.	TRBJ1-2	TGTGCCAGCAGGCCATTTTCCTCCTATGGCTACACCTTC	CASRPFSSYGYTF
.	TRBV15	.	TRBJ2-5	TGTGCCTCCAGGATTGCGGGATATGAGACCCAGTACTTC	CASRIAGYETQYF
.	TRBV6-1	TRBD1	TRBJ1-1	TGTGCCAGCAGTGTGGGACAGCCTTTCATGAACACTGAAGCTTTCTTT	CASSVGQPFMNTEAFF
.	TRBV30	.	TRBJ2-3	TGTGCCTGGAGTTTGCCAGGGCCAGATACGCAGTATTTT	CAWSLPGPDTQYF
once	TRBV28	TRBD1	TRBJ2-1	TGTGCCAGCAGTCGACCGGGACAGGGGACCAATGAGCAGTTCTTC	CASSRPGQGTNEQFF
once	TRBV29-1	TRBD2	TRBJ2-3	TGCAGCGTTGAGACTAGCGGATACACAGATACGCAGTATTTT	CSVETSGYTDTQYF
.	TRBV10-3	.	TRBJ1-5	TGTGCCATCAGTGCCCGACAGACGGATAGCAATCAGCCCCAGCATTTT	CAISARQTDSNQPQHF
.	TRBV7-9	.	TRBJ2-1	TGTGCCAGCAGCACGCGGGACCCCAGGGGAAATGAGCAGTTCTTC	CASSTRDPRGNEQFF
few	TRBV2	.	TRBJ1-5	TGTGCCAGCAGTGAAGTCGGGTTGAATAATCAGCCCCAGCATTTT	CASSEVGLNNQPQHF
.	TRBV19	TRBD1	TRBJ1-3	TGTGCCAGTAGTATCCGGGACAGGGCGGATTTAACTGGAAACACCATATATTTT	CASSIRDRADLTGNTIYF